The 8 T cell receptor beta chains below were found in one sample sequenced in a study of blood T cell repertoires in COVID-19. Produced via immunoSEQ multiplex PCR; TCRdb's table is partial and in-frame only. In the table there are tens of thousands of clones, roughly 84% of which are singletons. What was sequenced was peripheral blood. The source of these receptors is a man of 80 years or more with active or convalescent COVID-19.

The CDR3 bases are TGTGCCAGCAGTGAAGGAAGGTCTAGCGGGGGGATCGGGGAGACCCAGTACTTC. Encoded protein: CASSEGRSSGGIGETQYF. V is TRBV2 and J is TRBJ2-5; TRBD2 agrees at 11 bases. The germline V gene encodes CDR1 SNHLY and CDR2 FYNNEI. The junction had 12 bases not matched to a gene; V was cut back by 1 base and J by 5 bases. This CDR3 has 18 residues.

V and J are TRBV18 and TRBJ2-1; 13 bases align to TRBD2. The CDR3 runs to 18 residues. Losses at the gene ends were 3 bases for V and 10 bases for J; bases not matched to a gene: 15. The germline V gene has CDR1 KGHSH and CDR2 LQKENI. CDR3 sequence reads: CASSPQLLAGGSGIEQFF. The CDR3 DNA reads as TGTGCCAGCTCACCCCAGTTACTAGCGGGAGGGTCCGGCATAGAGCAGTTCTTC.

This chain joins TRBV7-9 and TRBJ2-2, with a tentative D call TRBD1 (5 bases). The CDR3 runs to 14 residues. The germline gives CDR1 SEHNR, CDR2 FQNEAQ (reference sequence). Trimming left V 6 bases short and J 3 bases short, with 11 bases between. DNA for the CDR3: TGTGCCAGCAGATATCAGGGTTACACCGGGGAGCTGTTTTTT. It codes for CASRYQGYTGELFF.

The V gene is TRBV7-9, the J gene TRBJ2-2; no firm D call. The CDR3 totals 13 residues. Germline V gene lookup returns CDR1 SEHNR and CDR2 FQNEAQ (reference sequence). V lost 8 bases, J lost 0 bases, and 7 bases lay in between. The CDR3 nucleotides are TGTGCCAGCGACAAATCGAACACCGGGGAGCTGTTTTTT. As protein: CASDKSNTGELFF.

CDR3 coding DNA: TGTGCCAGCAGCGAGGGACAGGGCAACTATGGCTACACCTTC. It translates to CASSEGQGNYGYTF. V is TRBV6-2 or TRBV6-3 and J is TRBJ1-2; the match to TRBD1 covers 9 bases. The CDR3 has 14 residues. Germline V lookup: CDR1 MNHEY, CDR2 SVGEGT. Trimming cost V 6 bases and J 2 bases; bases outside gene matches: 4.

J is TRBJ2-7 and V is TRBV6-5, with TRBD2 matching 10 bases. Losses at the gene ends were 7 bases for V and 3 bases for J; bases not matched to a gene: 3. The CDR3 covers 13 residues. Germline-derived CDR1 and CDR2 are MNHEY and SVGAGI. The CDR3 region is CASKLAGGYEQYF. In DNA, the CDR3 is TGTGCCAGCAAATTAGCGGGGGGCTACGAGCAGTACTTC.

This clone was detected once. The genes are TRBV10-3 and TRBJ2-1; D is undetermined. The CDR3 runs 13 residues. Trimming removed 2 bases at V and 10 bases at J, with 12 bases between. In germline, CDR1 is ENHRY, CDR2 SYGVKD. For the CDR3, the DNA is TGTGCCATCAGTGAGGAGACATATACAGAGCAGTTCTTC. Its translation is CAISEETYTEQFF.

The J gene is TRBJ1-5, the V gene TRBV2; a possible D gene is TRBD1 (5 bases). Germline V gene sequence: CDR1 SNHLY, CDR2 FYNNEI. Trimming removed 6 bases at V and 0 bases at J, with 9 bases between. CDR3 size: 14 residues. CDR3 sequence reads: CASRLDISNQPQHF. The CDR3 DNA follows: TGTGCCAGCAGGCTGGACATTAGCAATCAGCCCCAGCATTTT. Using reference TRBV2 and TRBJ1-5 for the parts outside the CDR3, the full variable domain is EPEVTQTPSHQVTQMGQEVILRCVPISNHLYFYWYRQILGQKVEFLVSFYNNEISEKSEIFDDQFSVERPDGSNFTLKIRSTKLEDSAMYFCASRLDISNQPQHFGDGTRLSIL.